Listed below are T cell receptor beta chains from one sample, sequenced in a study of blood T cell repertoires in COVID-19. Some clones are missing from TCRdb's copy, which holds only in-frame ones; the method was immunoSEQ multiplex PCR. The data show approximately 260,000 clones, 75% to 90% seen once. Material: peripheral blood. These receptors were obtained from a woman in her 70s with acute or convalescent COVID-19. Both conserved end residues are part of each CDR3. A D gene is named only where the DNA matches it firmly. Not all rows give a size; the values are once, few, many and, for expanded clones, a class.

clone_size	d_call	v_call	j_call	cdr3_aa	cdr3_nt
.	TRBD1	TRBV5-1	TRBJ1-2	CASSGHTGGRGGYTF	TGCGCCAGCAGCGGCCACACAGGGGGCAGGGGAGGCTACACCTTC
.	.	TRBV3-1/TRBV3-2	TRBJ1-1	CASSLDGGAFF	TGTGCCAGCAGCCTGGACGGCGGGGCTTTCTTT
once	.	TRBV11-2	TRBJ1-1	CASSATGFRGDTEAFF	TGTGCCAGCAGCGCCACTGGTTTCAGGGGCGACACTGAAGCTTTCTTT
.	.	TRBV6-4	TRBJ2-3	CASSDWADTQYF	TGTGCCAGCAGTGACTGGGCGGATACGCAGTATTTT
.	.	TRBV2	TRBJ1-4	CASTILQGKLFF	TGTGCCAGCACTATTCTTCAGGGGAAACTGTTTTTT
.	TRBD1	TRBV7-9	TRBJ2-1	CASSFGTANNEQFF	TGTGCCAGCAGCTTCGGGACAGCAAACAATGAGCAGTTCTTC
.	TRBD2	TRBV5-5	TRBJ2-2	CASSLWKTSGGNTGELFF	TGTGCCAGCAGCTTGTGGAAGACTAGCGGGGGGAACACCGGGGAGCTGTTTTTT
.	.	TRBV11-2	TRBJ2-7	CASSLEPRAHYEQYF	TGTGCCAGCAGCTTAGAACCCAGGGCCCACTACGAGCAGTACTTC
.	.	TRBV12-3/TRBV12-4	TRBJ1-2	CASSREGSYGYTF	TGTGCCAGCAGTAGGGAGGGTAGCTATGGCTACACCTTC
.	.	TRBV5-1	TRBJ2-7	CASSAGTYYEQYF	TGCGCCAGCAGCGCGGGTACCTACTACGAGCAGTACTTC
.	TRBD1	TRBV5-1	TRBJ1-1	CASSLRTGMNTEAFF	TGCGCCAGCAGCCTCCGGACAGGAATGAACACTGAAGCTTTCTTT
.	.	TRBV7-8	TRBJ2-6	CASSGLRGTGSGANVLTF	TGTGCCAGCAGTGGTCTCCGGGGGACGGGCTCTGGGGCCAACGTCCTGACTTTC
.	.	TRBV5-1	TRBJ2-5	CASSSVHEETQYF	TGCGCCAGCAGCTCGGTGCACGAAGAGACCCAGTACTTC
.	TRBD1	TRBV5-1	TRBJ1-1	CASSWGDRSAEAFF	TGCGCCAGCAGCTGGGGGGACAGGAGCGCTGAAGCTTTCTTT
.	TRBD1	TRBV5-1	TRBJ2-3	CASTPRGLFTDTQYF	TGCGCCAGCACCCCCAGGGGGTTATTCACAGATACGCAGTATTTT
.	.	TRBV2	TRBJ2-7	CASSPGRYEQYF	TGTGCCAGTTCACCAGGCAGATACGAGCAGTACTTC
.	.	TRBV9	TRBJ1-1	CASSVGGDTEAFF	TGTGCCAGCAGCGTTGGGGGGGACACTGAAGCTTTCTTT
.	.	TRBV4-1	TRBJ1-3	CASSQDHLLTTIYF	TGCGCCAGCAGCCAAGATCATCTTCTAACCACCATATATTTT
.	.	TRBV11-3	TRBJ2-2	CASSTRTSGVNTGELFF	TGTGCCAGCAGCACCAGGACATCGGGGGTTAACACCGGGGAGCTGTTTTTT
.	.	TRBV4-2	TRBJ2-3	CASSPRRGSTDTQYF	TGTGCCAGCAGCCCCCGAAGGGGTAGCACAGATACGCAGTATTTT
.	.	TRBV18	TRBJ1-2	CASSPGDSGRGYTF	TGTGCCAGCTCACCCGGAGACAGTGGTCGGGGCTACACCTTC
.	.	TRBV5-1	TRBJ1-5	CASSSDGSPPQHF	TGCGCCAGCAGCTCCGATGGGAGTCCGCCCCAGCATTTT
.	TRBD1	TRBV19	TRBJ1-6	CASGTGGARNSPLHF	TGTGCCAGTGGGACAGGGGGGGCCAGGAATTCACCCCTCCACTTT
.	TRBD1	TRBV19	TRBJ1-1	CASSYLGQGGTEAFF	TGTGCCAGTAGTTATTTGGGACAGGGGGGTACTGAAGCTTTCTTT
.	.	TRBV3-1/TRBV3-2	TRBJ2-2	CASSQDLGPGELFF	TGTGCCAGCAGCCAAGATCTTGGCCCCGGGGAGCTGTTTTTT
.	.	TRBV3-1/TRBV3-2	TRBJ1-1	CASSYSGVEAFF	TGTGCCAGCAGCTACTCAGGGGTTGAAGCTTTCTTT
.	.	TRBV7-9	TRBJ1-4	CASSPAATNEKLFF	TGTGCCAGCAGCCCGGCGGCAACTAATGAAAAACTGTTTTTT
once	.	TRBV3-1/TRBV3-2	TRBJ2-1	CASSQGLEQFF	TGTGCCAGCAGCCAGGGCCTTGAGCAGTTCTTC
.	TRBD2	TRBV5-6	TRBJ2-3	CASRPQTGGRTEHTQYF	TGTGCCAGCAGGCCACAAACCGGGGGGAGGACTGAACATACGCAGTATTTT
.	.	TRBV21-1	TRBJ2-7	CASSRRQGGYEQYF	TGTGCCAGCAGCCGGCGACAGGGGGGCTACGAGCAGTACTTC
.	TRBD1	TRBV5-1	TRBJ1-3	CASSPSTGTGSGNTIYF	TGCGCCAGCAGCCCTTCGACAGGGACGGGCTCTGGAAACACCATATATTTT
.	TRBD2	TRBV10-1	TRBJ2-3	CASSGAGGRTDTQYF	TGCGCCAGCAGCGGAGCGGGGGGACGCACAGATACGCAGTATTTT
.	.	TRBV6-5	TRBJ1-1	CASMEEGEAFF	TGTGCCAGCATGGAGGAGGGGGAAGCTTTCTTT
.	.	TRBV3-1/TRBV3-2	TRBJ2-3	CASSQDVEPDTQYF	TGTGCCAGCAGCCAAGATGTAGAGCCAGATACGCAGTATTTT
.	.	TRBV5-1	TRBJ1-3	CASSPGGGNTIYF	TGCGCCAGCAGCCCTGGCGGAGGAAACACCATATATTTT